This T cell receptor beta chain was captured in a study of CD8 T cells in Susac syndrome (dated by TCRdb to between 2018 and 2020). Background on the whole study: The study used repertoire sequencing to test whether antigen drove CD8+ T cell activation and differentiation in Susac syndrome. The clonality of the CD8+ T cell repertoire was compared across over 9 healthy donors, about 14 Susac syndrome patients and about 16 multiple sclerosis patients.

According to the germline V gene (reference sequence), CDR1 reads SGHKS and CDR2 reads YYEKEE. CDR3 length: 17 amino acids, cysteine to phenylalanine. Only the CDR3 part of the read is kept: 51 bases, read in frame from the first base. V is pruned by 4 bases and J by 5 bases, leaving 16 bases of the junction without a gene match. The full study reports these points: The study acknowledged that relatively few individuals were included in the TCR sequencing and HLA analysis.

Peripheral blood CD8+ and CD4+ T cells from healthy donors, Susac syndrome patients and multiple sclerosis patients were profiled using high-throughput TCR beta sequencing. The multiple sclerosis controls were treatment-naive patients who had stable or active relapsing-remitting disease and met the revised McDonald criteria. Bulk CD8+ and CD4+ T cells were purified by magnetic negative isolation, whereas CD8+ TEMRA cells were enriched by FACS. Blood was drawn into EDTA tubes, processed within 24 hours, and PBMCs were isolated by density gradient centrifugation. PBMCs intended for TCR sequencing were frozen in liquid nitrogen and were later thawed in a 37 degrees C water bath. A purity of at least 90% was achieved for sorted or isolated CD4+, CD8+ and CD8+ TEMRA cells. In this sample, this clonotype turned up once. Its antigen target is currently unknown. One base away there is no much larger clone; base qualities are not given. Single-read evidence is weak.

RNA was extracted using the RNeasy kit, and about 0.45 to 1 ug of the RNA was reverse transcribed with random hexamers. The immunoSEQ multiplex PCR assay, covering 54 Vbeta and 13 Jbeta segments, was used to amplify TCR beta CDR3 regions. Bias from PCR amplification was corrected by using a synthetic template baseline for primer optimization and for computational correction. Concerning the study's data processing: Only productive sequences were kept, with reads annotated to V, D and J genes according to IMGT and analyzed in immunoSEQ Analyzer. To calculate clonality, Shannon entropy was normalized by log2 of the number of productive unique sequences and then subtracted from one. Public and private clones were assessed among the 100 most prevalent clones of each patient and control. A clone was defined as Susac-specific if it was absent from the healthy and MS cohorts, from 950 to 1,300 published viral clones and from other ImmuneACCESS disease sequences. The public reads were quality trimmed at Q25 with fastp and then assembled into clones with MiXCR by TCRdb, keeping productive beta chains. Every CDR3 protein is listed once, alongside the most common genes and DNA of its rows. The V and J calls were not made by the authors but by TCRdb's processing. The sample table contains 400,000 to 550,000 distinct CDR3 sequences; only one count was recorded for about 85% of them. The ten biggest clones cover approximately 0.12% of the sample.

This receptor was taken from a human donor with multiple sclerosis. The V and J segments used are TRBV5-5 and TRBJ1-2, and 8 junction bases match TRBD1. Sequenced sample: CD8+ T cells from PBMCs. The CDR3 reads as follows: CASSLHDIPTGEYGYTF. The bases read TGTGCCAGCAGCCTTCACGACATACCGACAGGGGAGTATGGCTACACCTTC.